This passage covers 7 T cell receptor beta chains from one sample sequenced in a study of T-cell memory formation after mild COVID-19. TCRdb passed the 5' RACE reads through MiXCR, listing each CDR3 protein once. The sample shows 250,000 to 300,000 distinct CDR3 sequences, under 20% of them seen only once. The sample comprised PBMCs or a T cell subset sorted from them (not recorded which). The receptor set was obtained from a man aged 18-30 years who had mild COVID-19 (a few samples of this study predate the infection). Cell type and time point are not known.

The V and J genes are TRBV5-1 and TRBJ2-3, with 7 positions matching TRBD2. Germline loops: CDR1 SGHRS, CDR2 YFSETQ. CDR3 length: 14 residues. The J segment lost 1 base and the V segment lost 8 bases, leaving 7 bases of the junction unmatched. CDR3 in amino acids: CASGGGEGTDTQYF. The CDR3 DNA reads as TGCGCCAGTGGCGGGGGTGAAGGCACAGATACGCAGTATTTT.

V usage is TRBV9 and J usage is TRBJ1-4; D not certain. Germline values: CDR1 SGDLS, CDR2 YYNGEE. Between the trimmed V and J ends, which lost 0 bases and 1 base, there was a span of 7 bases. This CDR3 has 15 amino acids. The CDR3 sequence is CASSVARGTNEKLFF. Here the CDR3 DNA reads TGTGCCAGCAGCGTAGCCCGGGGAACTAATGAAAAACTGTTTTTT.

This clonotype was seen ten or more times. This chain uses TRBV7-2 with TRBJ2-3; 7 nucleotides agree with TRBD1. The CDR3 sequence is 16 residues long. Trimming took 2 bases from V and 4 from J; bases not matched to a gene: 9. The germline CDR1 and CDR2 sequences are SGHTA and FQGNSA. The CDR3 DNA reads TGTGCCAGCAGCTTAAGTCGAGGGGGCGGACCAGATACGCAGTATTTT. This gives the protein CASSLSRGGGPDTQYF.

This clonotype has only one observation. CDR3 protein: CASSFGNRWYGYTF. The CDR3 region has the DNA TGTGCCAGCAGCTTCGGGAACCGTTGGTATGGCTACACCTTC. The chain uses TRBV7-2 and TRBJ1-2; D is unresolved. The V and J ends lost 3 bases and 5 bases respectively, with 13 bases between them. The CDR3 is made up of 14 amino acids. The germline CDR1 and CDR2 sequences are SGHTA and FQGNSA.

This chain joins TRBV12-3 or TRBV12-4 and TRBJ1-4; D unresolved. This CDR3 spans 14 amino acids. Trimming took off 4 bases at V and 8 bases at J, with 14 bases between the two ends. CDR3 residues: CASSYTNGGEKLFF. The CDR3 nucleotides read TGTGCCAGCAGTTACACCAACGGAGGGGAAAAACTGTTTTTT.

This clonotype was seen more than once but under ten times. V is TRBV5-6 and J is TRBJ1-1; D is perhaps TRBD1 (6 bases). Trimming took off 0 bases at V and 6 bases at J, with 27 bases between the two ends. This CDR3 spans 19 amino acids. The germline CDR1 and CDR2 sequences are SGHDT and YYEEEE. CDR3 sequence: CASSLAGGVRRGLGSEAFF. The CDR3, as DNA: TGTGCCAGCAGCTTGGCGGGGGGCGTGCGACGGGGCCTGGGATCTGAAGCTTTCTTT. The complete variable domain, with remaining parts taken from reference TRBV5-6 and TRBJ1-1, reads DAGVTQSPTHLIKTRGQQVTLRCSPKSGHDTVSWYQQALGQGPQFIFQYYEEEERQRGNFPDRFSGHQFPNYSSELNVNALLLGDSALYLCASSLAGGVRRGLGSEAFFGQGTRLTVV.

This clonotype was detected only a few times. The V and J genes are TRBV24-1 and TRBJ2-2, with TRBD1 identical over 7 bases. With 1 base clipped from V and 4 bases from J, the junction kept 5 bases outside the gene matches. CDR1 and CDR2 from the germline V gene are KGHDR and SFDVKD. The CDR3 covers 16 residues. The chain's CDR3 is CATSDFKGASTGELFF. The DNA of the CDR3 is TGTGCCACCAGTGATTTCAAGGGGGCGAGCACCGGGGAGCTGTTTTTT.